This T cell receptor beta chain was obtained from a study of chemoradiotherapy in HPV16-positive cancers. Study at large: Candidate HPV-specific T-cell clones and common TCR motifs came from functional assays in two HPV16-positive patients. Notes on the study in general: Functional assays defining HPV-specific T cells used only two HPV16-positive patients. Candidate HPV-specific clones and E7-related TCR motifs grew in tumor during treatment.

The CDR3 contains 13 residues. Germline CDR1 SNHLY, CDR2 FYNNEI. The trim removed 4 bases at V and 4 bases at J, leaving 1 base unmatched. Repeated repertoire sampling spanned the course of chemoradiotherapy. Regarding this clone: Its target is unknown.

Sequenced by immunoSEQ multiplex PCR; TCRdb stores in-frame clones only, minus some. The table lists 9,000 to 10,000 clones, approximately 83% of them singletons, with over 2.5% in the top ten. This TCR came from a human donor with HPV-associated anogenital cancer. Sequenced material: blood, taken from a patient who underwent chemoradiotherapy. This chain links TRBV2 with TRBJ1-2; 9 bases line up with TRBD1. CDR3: CASSADRGYGYTF. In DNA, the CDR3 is TGTGCCAGCAGTGCGGACAGGGGCTATGGCTACACCTTC.